The table lists the clone carrying this T cell receptor beta chain with a few counts. After removal of 1 base from V and 1 base from J, the junction contained 6 bases not matched to a gene. The CDR3 is 15 residues long. Per the germline V gene, CDR1 is DFQATT and CDR2 is SNEGSKA (reference sequence). This sample stems from a study of T-cell memory formation after mild COVID-19. MiXCR was run by TCRdb on the 5' RACE reads, yielding one entry per CDR3 protein. The sample carries tens of thousands of distinct CDR3 sequences, approximately 15% recorded once. This chain connects TRBV20-1 to TRBJ2-5, with 7 bases lining up with TRBD2. Source material: PBMCs or a T cell subset sorted from them (not recorded which). This receptor was taken from an adult woman who had mild COVID-19 (a few samples of this study predate the infection). Cell type and time point are not known. In DNA, the CDR3 is TGCAGTGCTAGAGTTGCGGGGGTTGTCCAAGAGACCCAGTACTTC. Translating it yields CSARVAGVVQETQYF.